Below, 2 T cell receptor beta chains from the same sample are listed, as sequenced in a study of tumor-infiltrating lymphocytes in localized non-small cell lung cancer. TCRdb's table, derived via immunoSEQ multiplex PCR, lists solely in-frame clones and lacks some. Among about 1,600 clones, over 35% were seen once, and the ten largest hold more than 14%. The sequenced sample was uninvolved lung tissue not adjacent to the tumor. Every receptor here comes from a human donor with non-small cell lung cancer.

The chain joins TRBV6-4 to TRBJ2-5, with D possibly being TRBD2 (6 bases). V lost 6 bases, J lost 1 base, and 9 bases lay in between. Germline V gene lookup returns CDR1 MRHNA and CDR2 SNTAGT. The CDR3 is 13 amino acids. CDR3 in amino acids: CASSRDSQETQYF. The DNA of the CDR3 is TGTGCCAGCAGCCGGGACTCCCAAGAGACCCAGTACTTC.

The chain carries TRBV19 and TRBJ1-2; D is undetermined. Trimming stripped 4 bases from V and 7 bases from J, with 16 bases between. The germline gives CDR1 LNHDA, CDR2 SQIVND (reference sequence). This CDR3 comprises 14 residues. The DNA for the CDR3 is TGTGCCAGTAGTACAGTCCGGGAAGGGAGTGGCTACACCTTC. Amino acid sequence: CASSTVREGSGYTF.